This T cell receptor beta chain was sequenced in a study of control samples from healthy donors and cancer patients. Germline CDR1 is SNHLY and CDR2 is FYNNEI. The CDR3 length is 14 residues. Germline trimming cut 8 bases from V and 2 bases from J; bases unmatched to any gene: 7. TCRdb keeps only in-frame clones here, not all; method: immunoSEQ multiplex PCR. This table holds some 140,000 clones, around 85% found once. This TCR was recovered from a woman aged 25 to 39 in good health. The chain joins TRBV2 to TRBJ2-7; the match to TRBD1 covers 9 bases. Specimen: blood. CDR3 sequence reads: CASSATGGPYEQYF. CDR3 nucleotide sequence: TGTGCCAGCTCGGCGACAGGGGGGCCCTACGAGCAGTACTTC.